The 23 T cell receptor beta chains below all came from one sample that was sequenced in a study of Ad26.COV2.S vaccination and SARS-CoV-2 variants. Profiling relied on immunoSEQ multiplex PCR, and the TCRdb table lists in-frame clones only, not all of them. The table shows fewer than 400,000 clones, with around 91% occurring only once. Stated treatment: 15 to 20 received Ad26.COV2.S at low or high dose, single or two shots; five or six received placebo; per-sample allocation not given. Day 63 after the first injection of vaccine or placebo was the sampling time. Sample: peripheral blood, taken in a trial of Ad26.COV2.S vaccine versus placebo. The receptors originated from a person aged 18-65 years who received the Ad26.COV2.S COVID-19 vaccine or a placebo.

The DNA of the CDR3 is TGTGCCAGCAGCCCAGGAAGGGCGGATTTCTATGGCTACACCTTC. Encoded protein: CASSPGRADFYGYTF. This chain uses TRBV7-9 with TRBJ1-2; D call uncertain. The ends were cut back, 5 bases at V and 4 bases at J, with 17 bases in the middle. The germline CDR1 and CDR2 sequences are SEHNR and FQNEAQ (reference sequence). The CDR3 sequence is 15 residues long.

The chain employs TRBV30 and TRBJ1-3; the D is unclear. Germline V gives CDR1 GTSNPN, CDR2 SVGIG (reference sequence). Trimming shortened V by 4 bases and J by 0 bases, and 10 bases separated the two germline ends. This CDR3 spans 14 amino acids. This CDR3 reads CAWIAQNSGNTIYF. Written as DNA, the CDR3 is TGTGCCTGGATTGCCCAGAACTCTGGAAACACCATATATTTT.

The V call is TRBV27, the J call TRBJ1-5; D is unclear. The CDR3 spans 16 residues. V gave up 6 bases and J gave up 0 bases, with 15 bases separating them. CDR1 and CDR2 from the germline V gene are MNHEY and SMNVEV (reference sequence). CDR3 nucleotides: TGTGCCAGCAGCAAAACGCCATGGGATAGCAATCAGCCCCAGCATTTT. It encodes CASSKTPWDSNQPQHF.

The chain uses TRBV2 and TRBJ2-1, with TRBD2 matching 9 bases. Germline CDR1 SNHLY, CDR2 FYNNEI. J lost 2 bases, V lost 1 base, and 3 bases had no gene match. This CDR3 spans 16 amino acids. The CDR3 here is CASSEVGGRAYNEQFF. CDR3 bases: TGTGCCAGCAGTGAAGTGGGCGGGAGGGCCTACAATGAGCAGTTCTTC.

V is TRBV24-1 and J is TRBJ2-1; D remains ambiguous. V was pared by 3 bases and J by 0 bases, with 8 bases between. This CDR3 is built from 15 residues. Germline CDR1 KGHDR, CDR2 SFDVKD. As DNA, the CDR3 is TGTGCCACCAGTGATCCTAGAGCCTCCTACAATGAGCAGTTCTTC. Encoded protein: CATSDPRASYNEQFF.

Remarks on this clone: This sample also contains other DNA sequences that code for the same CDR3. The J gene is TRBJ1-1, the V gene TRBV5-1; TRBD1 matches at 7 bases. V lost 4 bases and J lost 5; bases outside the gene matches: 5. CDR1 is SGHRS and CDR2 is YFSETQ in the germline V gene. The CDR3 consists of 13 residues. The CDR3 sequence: CASSRTGVTEAFF. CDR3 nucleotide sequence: TGCGCCAGCAGCAGAACAGGGGTGACTGAAGCTTTCTTT.

CDR3 residues: CASSQPGTGNHEQYF. DNA of the CDR3: TGCGCCAGCAGCCAACCCGGGACAGGGAACCACGAGCAGTACTTC. The chain couples TRBV5-1 to TRBJ2-7; 9 bases are a match to TRBD1. Germline trimming cut 4 bases from V and 5 bases from J; bases unmatched to any gene: 10. The germline V gene encodes CDR1 SGHRS and CDR2 YFSETQ. This CDR3 has 15 residues. The full variable domain, its missing parts supplied by reference TRBV5-1 and TRBJ2-7, is KAGVTQTPRYLIKTRGQQVTLSCSPISGHRSVSWYQQTPGQGLQFLFEYFSETQRNKGNFPGRFSGRQFSNSRSEMNVSTLELGDSALYLCASSQPGTGNHEQYFGPGTRLTVT.

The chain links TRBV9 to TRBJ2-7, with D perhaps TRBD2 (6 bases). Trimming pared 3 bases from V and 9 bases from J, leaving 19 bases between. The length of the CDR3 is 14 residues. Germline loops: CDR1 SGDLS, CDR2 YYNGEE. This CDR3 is CASSGSGTFQGQYF. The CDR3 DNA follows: TGTGCCAGCAGCGGTTCCGGGACTTTCCAGGGGCAGTACTTC. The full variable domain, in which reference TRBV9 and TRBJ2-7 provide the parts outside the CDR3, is DSGVTQTPKHLITATGQRVTLRCSPRSGDLSVYWYQQSLDQGLQFLIQYYNGEERAKGNILERFSAQQFPDLHSELNLSSLELGDSALYFCASSGSGTFQGQYFGPGTRLTVT.

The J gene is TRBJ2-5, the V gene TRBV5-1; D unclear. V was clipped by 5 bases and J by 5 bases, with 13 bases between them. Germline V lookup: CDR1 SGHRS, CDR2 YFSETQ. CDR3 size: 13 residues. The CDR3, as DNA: TGCGCCAGCAGTTCAGCTAGTGGGGAGACCCAGTACTTC. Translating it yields CASSSASGETQYF.

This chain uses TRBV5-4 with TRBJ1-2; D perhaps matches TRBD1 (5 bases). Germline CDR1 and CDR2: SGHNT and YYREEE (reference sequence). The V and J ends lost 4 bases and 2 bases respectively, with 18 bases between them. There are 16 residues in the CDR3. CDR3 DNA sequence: TGTGCCAGCAGCCCCCGGAGGGCAGGGATAAACTATGGCTACACCTTC. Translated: CASSPRRAGINYGYTF.

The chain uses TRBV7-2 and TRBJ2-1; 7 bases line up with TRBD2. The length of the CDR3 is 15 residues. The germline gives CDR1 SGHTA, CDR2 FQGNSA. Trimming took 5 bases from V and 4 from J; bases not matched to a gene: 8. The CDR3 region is CASSAMSGTYNEQFF. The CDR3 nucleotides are TGTGCCAGCAGCGCTATGAGCGGGACTTACAATGAGCAGTTCTTC.

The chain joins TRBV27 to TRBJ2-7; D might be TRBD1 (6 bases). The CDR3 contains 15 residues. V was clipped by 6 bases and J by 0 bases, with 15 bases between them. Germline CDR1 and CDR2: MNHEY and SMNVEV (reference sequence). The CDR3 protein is CASSLRQESSYEQYF. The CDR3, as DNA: TGTGCCAGCAGCCTTCGACAGGAGAGCTCCTACGAGCAGTACTTC.

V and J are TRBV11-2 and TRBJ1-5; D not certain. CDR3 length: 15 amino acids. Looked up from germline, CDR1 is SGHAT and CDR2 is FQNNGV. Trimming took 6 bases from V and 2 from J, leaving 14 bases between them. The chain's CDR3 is CASSLLLRGNQPQHF. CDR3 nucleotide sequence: TGTGCCAGCAGTCTACTCCTACGGGGCAATCAGCCCCAGCATTTT. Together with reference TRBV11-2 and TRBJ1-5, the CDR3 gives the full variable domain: EAGVAQSPRYKIIEKRQSVAFWCNPISGHATLYWYQQILGQGPKLLIQFQNNGVVDDSQLPKDRFSAERLKGVDSTLKIQPAKLEDSAVYLCASSLLLRGNQPQHFGDGTRLSIL.

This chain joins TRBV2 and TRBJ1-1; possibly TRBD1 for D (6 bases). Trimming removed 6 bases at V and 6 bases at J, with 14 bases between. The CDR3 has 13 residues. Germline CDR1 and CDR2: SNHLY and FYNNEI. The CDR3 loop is CASRVGQSPEAFF. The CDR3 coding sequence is TGTGCCAGCAGAGTCGGACAGAGCCCTGAAGCTTTCTTT.

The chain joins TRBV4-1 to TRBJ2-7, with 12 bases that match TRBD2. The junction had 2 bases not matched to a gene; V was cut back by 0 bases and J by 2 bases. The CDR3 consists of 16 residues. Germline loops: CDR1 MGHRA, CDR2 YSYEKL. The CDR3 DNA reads TGCGCCAGCAGCCAAGACCCTAGCGGGAGGGCCTACGAGCAGTACTTC. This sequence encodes CASSQDPSGRAYEQYF.

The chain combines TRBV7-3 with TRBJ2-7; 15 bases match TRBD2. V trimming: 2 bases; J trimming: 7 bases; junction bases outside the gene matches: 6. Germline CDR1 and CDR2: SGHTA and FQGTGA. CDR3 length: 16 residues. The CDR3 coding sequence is TGTGCCAGCAGCTTATACGGACTAGCGGGAGGGCAGGAGCAGTACTTC. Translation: CASSLYGLAGGQEQYF.

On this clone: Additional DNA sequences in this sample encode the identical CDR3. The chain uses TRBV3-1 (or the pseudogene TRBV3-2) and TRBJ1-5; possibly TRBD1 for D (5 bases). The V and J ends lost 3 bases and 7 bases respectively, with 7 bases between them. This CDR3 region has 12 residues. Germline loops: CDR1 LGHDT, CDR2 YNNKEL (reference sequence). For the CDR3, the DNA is TGTGCCAGCAGCCACCGGGGCCAGCCCCAGCATTTT. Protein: CASSHRGQPQHF.

The CDR3 DNA reads TGTGCCAGCAGCGTTTCCGCGGGACAGGGTCAAGAGACCCAGTACTTC. Translation: CASSVSAGQGQETQYF. J is TRBJ2-5 and V is TRBV9; TRBD1 aligns across 9 bases. The CDR3 consists of 16 residues. The junction had 7 bases not matched to a gene; V was cut back by 2 bases and J by 2 bases. Germline V gene sequence: CDR1 SGDLS, CDR2 YYNGEE.

The CDR3 DNA reads as TGTGCCAGCAGGCCACTAGATTATGGGACCCAGTACTTC. Encoded protein: CASRPLDYGTQYF. The rearrangement uses TRBV12-3 or TRBV12-4 and TRBJ2-5; weak D call: TRBD2 (5 bases). V shed 6 bases and J shed 7 bases, with 15 bases lying between them. The CDR3 length is 13 residues.

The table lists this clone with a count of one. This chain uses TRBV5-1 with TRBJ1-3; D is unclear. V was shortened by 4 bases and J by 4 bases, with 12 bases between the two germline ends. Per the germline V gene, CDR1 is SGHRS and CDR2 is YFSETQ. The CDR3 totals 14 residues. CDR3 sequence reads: CASSPTIQGNTIYF. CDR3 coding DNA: TGCGCCAGCAGCCCTACAATACAGGGAAACACCATATATTTT.

CDR3 sequence (DNA): TGTGCCAGCAGCCCCGGGACTAGCGGGACCACCGGGGAGCTGTTTTTT. It is translated as CASSPGTSGTTGELFF. The rearrangement uses TRBV5-4 and TRBJ2-2, with TRBD2 identical over 13 bases. Trimming took 4 bases from V and 4 from J; bases not matched to a gene: 4. Germline CDR1 SGHNT, CDR2 YYREEE (reference sequence). CDR3 length: 16 amino acids.

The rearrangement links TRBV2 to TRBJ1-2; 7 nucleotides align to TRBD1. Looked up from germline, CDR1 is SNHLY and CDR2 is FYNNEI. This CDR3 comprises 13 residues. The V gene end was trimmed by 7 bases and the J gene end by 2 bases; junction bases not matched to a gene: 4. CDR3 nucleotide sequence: TGTGCCAGCAAAGCGGACAGGAACTATGGCTACACCTTC. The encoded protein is CASKADRNYGYTF.

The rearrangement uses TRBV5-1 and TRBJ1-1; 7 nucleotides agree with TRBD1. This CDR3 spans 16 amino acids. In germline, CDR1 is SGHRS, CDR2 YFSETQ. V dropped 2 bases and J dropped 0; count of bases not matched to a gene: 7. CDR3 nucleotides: TGCGCCAGCAGCTTCGTGACAGGGACGCTGAACACTGAAGCTTTCTTT. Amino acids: CASSFVTGTLNTEAFF. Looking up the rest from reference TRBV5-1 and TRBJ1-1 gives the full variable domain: KAGVTQTPRYLIKTRGQQVTLSCSPISGHRSVSWYQQTPGQGLQFLFEYFSETQRNKGNFPGRFSGRQFSNSRSEMNVSTLELGDSALYLCASSFVTGTLNTEAFFGQGTRLTVV.